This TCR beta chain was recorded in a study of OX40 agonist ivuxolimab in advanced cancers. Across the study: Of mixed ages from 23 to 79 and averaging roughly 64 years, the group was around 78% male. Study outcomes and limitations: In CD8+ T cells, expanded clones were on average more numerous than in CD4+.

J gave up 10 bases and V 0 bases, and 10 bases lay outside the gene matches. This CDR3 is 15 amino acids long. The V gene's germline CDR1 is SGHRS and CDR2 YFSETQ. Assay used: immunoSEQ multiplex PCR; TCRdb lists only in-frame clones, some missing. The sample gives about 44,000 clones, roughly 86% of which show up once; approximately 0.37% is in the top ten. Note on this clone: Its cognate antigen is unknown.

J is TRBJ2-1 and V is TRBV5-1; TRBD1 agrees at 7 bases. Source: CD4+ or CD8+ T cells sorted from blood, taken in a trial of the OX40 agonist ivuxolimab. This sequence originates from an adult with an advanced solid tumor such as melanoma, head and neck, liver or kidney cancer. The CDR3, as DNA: TGCGCCAGCAGCTTGGGAACAGGGGCCGAAGGGGAGCAGTTCTTC. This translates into CASSLGTGAEGEQFF. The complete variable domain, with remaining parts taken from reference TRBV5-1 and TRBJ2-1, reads KAGVTQTPRYLIKTRGQQVTLSCSPISGHRSVSWYQQTPGQGLQFLFEYFSETQRNKGNFPGRFSGRQFSNSRSEMNVSTLELGDSALYLCASSLGTGAEGEQFFGPGTRLTVL.